This T cell receptor (beta chain) is drawn from a study of CD8+ T cells in alopecia areata listed by TCRdb under 2018. Some background on the complete study: Treated patients were enrolled in an open-label pilot trial of oral tofacitinib at 5 to 10 mg twice daily for moderate-to-severe alopecia areata. Tofacitinib was administered for 6 to 18 months, and 6 months of follow-up off drug were then conducted to assess delayed response and recurrence. Disease severity in treated patients was measured with the SALT score, which quantifies the percentage of affected scalp surface area. The study used high-throughput TCRbeta sequencing to examine T cell clonal expansion in alopecia areata, in both the C3H/HeJ mouse model and human patients. In humans, TCRbeta sequencing was performed on scalp tissue and on sorted CD4+ and CD8+ peripheral blood T cells from healthy controls and from patients with patchy or totalis/universalis alopecia areata. Biopsies were taken from tofacitinib-treated patients at baseline and at 4 and 24 weeks of treatment, and a later scalp biopsy was taken in several of the tofacitinib-treated patients. Scalp clonality was compared across normal scalp (n=4), patchy alopecia areata scalp (n=8), and alopecia totalis/universalis scalp (n=8). RNA was extracted with the PAXgene miRNA kit for fixed scalp, the miRNeasy kit for PBMCs, and the RNeasy kit for mouse skin. immunoSEQ multiplex PCR using 35 Vbeta forward primers and 13 Jbeta reverse primers was used to amplify TCRbeta CDR3 regions.

The sample's treatment or condition, from its label and the paper: oral pan-JAK inhibitor, 5-10 mg twice daily. From alopecia areata patients, peripheral blood was collected along with lesional scalp punch biopsies. PBMCs were separated by density centrifugation and stained for CD3, CD4 and CD8, after which CD4+ and CD8+ T cells were sorted on a FACSAria. Points the paper makes about the study in general: During tofacitinib treatment, many expanded lesional clones remained in scalp and blood, and this persistence may partly explain relapse after treatment is stopped. Unlike mouse skin, which is dominated by gammadelta T cells, normal human skin has resident alphabeta T cells that are also sequenced, and this complicates analysis of the scalp TCR repertoire. TCR sequences shared between patients were less clear than in mice, possibly partly because of HLA diversity in the patient population. Higher clonality and more expanded CD8+ clones were observed in lesional scalp than in normal scalp, particularly in alopecia totalis/universalis, a finding suggestive of antigenic drive. Tofacitinib significantly lowered scalp clonality and the number of expanded CD8+ clones among the top 100 scalp clones. Because the treated cohort was small and had just a single nonresponder, larger studies are needed to establish links between baseline CD8+ expansion and response.

From the cysteine through the phenylalanine, the CDR3 covers 16 amino acids. The read is trimmed to its CDR3 DNA, 48 bases read in frame from base 1. V trim: 2 bases; J trim: 5 bases; unmatched bases: 10. CDR1 SGHDN and CDR2 FVKESK are derived from the germline V gene. The library was built by means of the immunoSEQ multiplex PCR assay. RNA was extracted from all samples and reverse transcribed into cDNA, which served as template for TCR sequencing. SuperScript III was used to make first-strand cDNA, primed with a 2:1 mix of oligo-dT and random hexamers. A synthetic immune receptor repertoire was used to gauge amplification bias, and whatever bias remained was removed computationally. The authors' pipeline ran thus. After raw reads were preprocessed to remove errors, the CDR3 was defined following IMGT conventions as running from the conserved cysteine to phenylalanine. Clonality was calculated as 1 minus Shannon entropy normalized by log2 of the number of productive unique TCRs. CD4 or CD8 identity of scalp clones was inferred by cross-referencing scalp TCRbeta sequences with sorted blood CD4 and CD8 repertoires. Drawn from immuneACCESS, this table holds only the in-frame rearrangements with V and J called that TCRdb kept. Clones are partly lost; checked studies trace under half to an unresolved V gene and leave the rest unexplained. That table supplies the V and J calls and clone size; D and trimming were determined from the DNA. In this sample the table shows over 60,000 clones, roughly 50% of which occur a single time. The ten largest clones take up roughly 22% of the sample.

Details on this clone: Its binding antigen is unknown. Base qualities are not at hand, and no much larger clone is one base apart.

The source material was CD8+ T cells sorted from blood, sampled at roughly week 36, from a patient treated with tofacitinib. The sequence came from a human donor with alopecia areata. The V gene is TRBV14 and the J gene is TRBJ2-5; 8 bases in between match TRBD1. The sequence in DNA is TGTGCCAGCAGCCAAAAAGGGACAGGCCCTTCGGAGACCCAGTACTTC. This yields the protein CASSQKGTGPSETQYF.